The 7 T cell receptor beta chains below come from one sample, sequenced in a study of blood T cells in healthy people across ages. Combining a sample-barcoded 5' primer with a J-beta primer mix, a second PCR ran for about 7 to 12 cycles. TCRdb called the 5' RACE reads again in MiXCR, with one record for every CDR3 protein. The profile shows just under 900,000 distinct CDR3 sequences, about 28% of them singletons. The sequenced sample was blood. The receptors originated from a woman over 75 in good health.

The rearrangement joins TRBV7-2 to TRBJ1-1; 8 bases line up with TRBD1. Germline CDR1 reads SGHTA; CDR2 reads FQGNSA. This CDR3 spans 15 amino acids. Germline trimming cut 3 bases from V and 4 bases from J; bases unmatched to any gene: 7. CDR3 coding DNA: TGTGCCAGCAGCTTGGGTGACAGGGGTATCACTGAAGCTTTCTTT. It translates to CASSLGDRGITEAFF.

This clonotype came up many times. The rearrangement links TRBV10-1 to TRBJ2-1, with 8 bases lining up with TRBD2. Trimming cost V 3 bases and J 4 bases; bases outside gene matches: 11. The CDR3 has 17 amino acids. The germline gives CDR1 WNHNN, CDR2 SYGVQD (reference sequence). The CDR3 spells CASSDAPPRGGYNEQFF. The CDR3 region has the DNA TGCGCCAGCAGTGATGCCCCTCCACGGGGGGGATACAATGAGCAGTTCTTC.

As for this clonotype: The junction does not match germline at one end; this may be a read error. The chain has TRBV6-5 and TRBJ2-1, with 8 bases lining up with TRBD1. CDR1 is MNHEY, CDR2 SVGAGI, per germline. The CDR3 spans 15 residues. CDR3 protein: CASRGGQGSYNVQFF. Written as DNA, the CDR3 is TGTGCCAGCAGGGGCGGACAGGGCTCCTACAATGTGCAGTTCTTC.

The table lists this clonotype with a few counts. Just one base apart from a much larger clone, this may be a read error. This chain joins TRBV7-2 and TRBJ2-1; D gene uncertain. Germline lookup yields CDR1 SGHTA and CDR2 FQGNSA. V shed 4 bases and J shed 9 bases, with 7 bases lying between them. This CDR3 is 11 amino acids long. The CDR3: CASSSWIEQFF. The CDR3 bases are TGTGCCAGCAGCTCTTGGATTGAGCAGTTCTTC.

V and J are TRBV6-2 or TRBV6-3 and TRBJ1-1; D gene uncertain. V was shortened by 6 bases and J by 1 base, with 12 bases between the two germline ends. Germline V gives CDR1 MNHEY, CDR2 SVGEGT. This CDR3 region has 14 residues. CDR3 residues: CASRRTAQNTEAFF. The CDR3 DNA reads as TGTGCCAGCAGGCGGACGGCGCAGAACACTGAAGCTTTCTTT.

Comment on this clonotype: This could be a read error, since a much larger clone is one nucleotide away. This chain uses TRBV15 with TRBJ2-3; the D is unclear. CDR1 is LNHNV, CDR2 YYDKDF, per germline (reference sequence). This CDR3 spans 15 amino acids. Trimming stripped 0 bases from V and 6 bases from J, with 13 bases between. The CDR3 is CATSRDRSPIDTQYF. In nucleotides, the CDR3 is TGTGCCACCAGCAGAGATAGGTCCCCTATTGATACGCAGTATTTT.

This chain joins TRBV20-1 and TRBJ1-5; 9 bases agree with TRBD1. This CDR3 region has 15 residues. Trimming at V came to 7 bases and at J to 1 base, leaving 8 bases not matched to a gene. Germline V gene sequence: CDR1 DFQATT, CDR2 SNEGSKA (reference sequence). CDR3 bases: TGCAGTGTGAACAGGGGGCAATGGAGCAATCAGCCCCAGCATTTT. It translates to CSVNRGQWSNQPQHF.